The clone carrying this T cell receptor (beta chain) has only a few counts. Other DNA sequences from this sample encode an identical CDR3 as well. The PCR was carried out with 60 Vbeta primers and 13 Jbeta primers. Only in-frame clones appear in the TCRdb table, and some are missing; sequencing was by immunoSEQ multiplex PCR. The repertoire includes around 200,000 clones, just under 70% of them detected once, and less than 3% sits in the top ten. Trimming cost V 3 bases and J 6 bases, with 12 bases left between them. The CDR3 has 14 amino acids. The germline V gene encodes CDR1 SNHLY and CDR2 FYNNEI. The sample is drawn from a study of cytomegalovirus exposure and HLA in healthy donors.

Sequencing used PBMCs. This sequence joins TRBV2 and TRBJ1-5; tentatively, D is TRBD1 (5 bases). The TCR originated in a man aged 35-49 years in good health and CMV-seropositive. CDR3 protein: CASSDGREGQPQHF. The DNA for the CDR3 is TGTGCCAGCAGTGACGGCAGGGAGGGTCAGCCCCAGCATTTT.